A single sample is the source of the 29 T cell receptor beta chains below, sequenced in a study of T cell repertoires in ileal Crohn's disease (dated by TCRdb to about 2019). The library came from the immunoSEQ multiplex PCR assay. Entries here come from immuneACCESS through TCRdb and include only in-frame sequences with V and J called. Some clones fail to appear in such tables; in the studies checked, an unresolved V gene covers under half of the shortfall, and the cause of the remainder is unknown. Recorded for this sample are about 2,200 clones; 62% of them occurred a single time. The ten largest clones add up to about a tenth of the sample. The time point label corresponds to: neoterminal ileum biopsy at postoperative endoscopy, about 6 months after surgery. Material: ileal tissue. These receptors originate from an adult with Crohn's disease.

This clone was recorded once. CDR3 sequence (DNA): TGCGCCAGCAGCTTGGAGGGGGTATTATTAGATACGCAGTATTTT. This sequence encodes CASSLEGVLLDTQYF. The chain joins TRBV5-1 to TRBJ2-3, with D perhaps matching TRBD1 (6 bases). Germline values: CDR1 SGHRS, CDR2 YFSETQ. There are 15 residues in the CDR3. Between the trimmed V and J ends, which lost 0 bases and 5 bases, there was a span of 13 bases.

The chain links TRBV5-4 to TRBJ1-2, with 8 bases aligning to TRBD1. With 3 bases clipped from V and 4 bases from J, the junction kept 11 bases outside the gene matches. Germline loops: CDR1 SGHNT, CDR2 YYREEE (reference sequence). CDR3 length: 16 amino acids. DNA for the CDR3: TGTGCCAGCAGCTCTCCTGGACAGGGACTTACCTATGGCTACACCTTC. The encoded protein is CASSSPGQGLTYGYTF. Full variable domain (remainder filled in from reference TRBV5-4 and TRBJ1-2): ETGVTQSPTHLIKTRGQQVTLRCSSQSGHNTVSWYQQALGQGPQFIFQYYREEENGRGNFPPRFSGLQFPNYSSELNVNALELDDSALYLCASSSPGQGLTYGYTFGSGTRLTVV.

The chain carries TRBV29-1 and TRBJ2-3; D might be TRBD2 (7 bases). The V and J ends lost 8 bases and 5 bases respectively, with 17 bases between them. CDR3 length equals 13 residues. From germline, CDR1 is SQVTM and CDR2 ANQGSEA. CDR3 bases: TGCAGCTCCGGCGGGGGCCTGGGAGATACGCAGTATTTT. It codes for CSSGGGLGDTQYF.

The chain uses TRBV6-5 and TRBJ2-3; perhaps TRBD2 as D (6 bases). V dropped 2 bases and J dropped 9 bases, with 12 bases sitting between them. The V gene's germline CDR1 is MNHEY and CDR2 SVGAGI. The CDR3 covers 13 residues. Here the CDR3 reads CASSYGDFKTQYF. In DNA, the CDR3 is TGTGCCAGCAGTTACGGGGACTTTAAAACGCAGTATTTT.

The CDR3: CAISTTSGGRDEQFF. In DNA, the CDR3 is TGTGCCATCAGTACAACTAGCGGGGGGAGAGATGAGCAGTTCTTC. The chain has TRBV10-3 and TRBJ2-1, with TRBD2 matching 12 bases. The V segment lost 5 bases and the J segment 8 bases; nucleotides outside the gene matches: 7. Germline V gene data show CDR1 as ENHRY and CDR2 as SYGVKD. The CDR3 has 15 residues.

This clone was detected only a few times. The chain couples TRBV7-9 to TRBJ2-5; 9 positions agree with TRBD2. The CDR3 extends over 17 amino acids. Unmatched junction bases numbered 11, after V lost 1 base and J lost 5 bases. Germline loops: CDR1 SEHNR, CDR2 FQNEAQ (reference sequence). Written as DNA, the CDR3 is TGTGCCAGCAGCTTAGAGGGCGGGAGGGCCCTCTTCGAGACCCAGTACTTC. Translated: CASSLEGGRALFETQYF.

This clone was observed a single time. CDR3: CASSFGLGIGGYTF. CDR3 nucleotides: TGTGCCAGCAGCTTCGGACTTGGGATTGGCGGCTACACCTTC. The rearrangement uses TRBV5-6 and TRBJ1-2, with D unclear. Germline V lookup: CDR1 SGHDT, CDR2 YYEEEE. The V end was cut by 2 bases, the J end by 8 bases, with 16 bases between. The CDR3 is made up of 14 amino acids.

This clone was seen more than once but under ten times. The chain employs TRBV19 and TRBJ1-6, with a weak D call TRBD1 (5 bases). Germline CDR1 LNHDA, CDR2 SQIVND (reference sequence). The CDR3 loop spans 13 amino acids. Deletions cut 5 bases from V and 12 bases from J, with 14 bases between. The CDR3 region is CASSQQGMEPLHF. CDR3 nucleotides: TGTGCCAGTAGTCAGCAGGGTATGGAACCCCTCCACTTT.

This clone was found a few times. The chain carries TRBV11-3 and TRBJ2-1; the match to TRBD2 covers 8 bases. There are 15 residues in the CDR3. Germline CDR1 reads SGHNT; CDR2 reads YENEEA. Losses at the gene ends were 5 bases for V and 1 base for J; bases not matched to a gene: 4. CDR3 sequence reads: CASSPRLASYNEQFF. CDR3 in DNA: TGTGCCAGCAGCCCCAGACTAGCGTCCTACAATGAGCAGTTCTTC. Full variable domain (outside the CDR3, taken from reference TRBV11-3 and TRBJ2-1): EAGVVQSPRYKIIEKKQPVAFWCNPISGHNTLYWYLQNLGQGPELLIRYENEEAVDDSQLPKDRFSAERLKGVDSTLKIQPAELGDSAVYLCASSPRLASYNEQFFGPGTRLTVL.

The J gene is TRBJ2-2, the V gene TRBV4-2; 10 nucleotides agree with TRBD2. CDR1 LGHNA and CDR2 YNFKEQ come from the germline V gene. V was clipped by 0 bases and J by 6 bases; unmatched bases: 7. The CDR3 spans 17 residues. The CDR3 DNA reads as TGTGCCAGCAGCCAAGAATCTAGCGGGGGCGGCGCCGGGGAGCTGTTTTTT. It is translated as CASSQESSGGGAGELFF.

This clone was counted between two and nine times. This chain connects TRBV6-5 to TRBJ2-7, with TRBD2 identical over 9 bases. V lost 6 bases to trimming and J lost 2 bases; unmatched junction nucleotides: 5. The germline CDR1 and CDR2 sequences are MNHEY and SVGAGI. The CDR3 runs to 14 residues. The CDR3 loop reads CASSEREVTYEQYF. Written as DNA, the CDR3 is TGTGCCAGCAGCGAGCGGGAGGTAACCTACGAGCAGTACTTC.

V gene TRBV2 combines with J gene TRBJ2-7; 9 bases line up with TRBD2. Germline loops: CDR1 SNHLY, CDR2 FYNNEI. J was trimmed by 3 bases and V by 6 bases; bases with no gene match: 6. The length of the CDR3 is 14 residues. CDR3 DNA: TGTGCCAGCAGGGCGGGGGGGAAGTTCTACGAGCAGTACTTC. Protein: CASRAGGKFYEQYF.

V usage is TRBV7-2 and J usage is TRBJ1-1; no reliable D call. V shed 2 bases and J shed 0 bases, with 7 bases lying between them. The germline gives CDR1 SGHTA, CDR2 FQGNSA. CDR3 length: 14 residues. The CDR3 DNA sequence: TGTGCCAGCAGCTTAAATGCGGTGAACACTGAAGCTTTCTTT. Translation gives CASSLNAVNTEAFF.

The CDR3 DNA sequence: TGTGCCAGCAGTGGGGACAGGGGCGCCCACACCGGGGAGCTGTTTTTT. It encodes CASSGDRGAHTGELFF. The chain recombines TRBV6-1 with TRBJ2-2; TRBD1 matches at 10 bases. CDR3 size: 16 residues. Germline V gene data show CDR1 as MNHNS and CDR2 as SASEGT. The V and J ends lost 4 bases and 3 bases, in that order; junction bases with no gene match: 5.

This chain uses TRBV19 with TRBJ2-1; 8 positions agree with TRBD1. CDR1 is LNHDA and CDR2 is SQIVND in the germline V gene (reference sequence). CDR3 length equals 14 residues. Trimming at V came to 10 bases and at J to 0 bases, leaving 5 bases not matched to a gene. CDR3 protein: CATRTGSSYNEQFF. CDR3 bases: TGTGCCACCCGGACAGGGAGCTCCTACAATGAGCAGTTCTTC.

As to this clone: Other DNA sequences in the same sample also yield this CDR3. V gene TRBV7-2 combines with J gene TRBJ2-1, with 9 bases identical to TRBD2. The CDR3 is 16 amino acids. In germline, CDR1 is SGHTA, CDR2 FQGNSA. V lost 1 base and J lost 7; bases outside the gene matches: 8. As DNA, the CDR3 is TGTGCCAGCAGCTTAGAAGGCGGGAGGGCCCTAAATGAGCAGTTCTTC. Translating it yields CASSLEGGRALNEQFF.

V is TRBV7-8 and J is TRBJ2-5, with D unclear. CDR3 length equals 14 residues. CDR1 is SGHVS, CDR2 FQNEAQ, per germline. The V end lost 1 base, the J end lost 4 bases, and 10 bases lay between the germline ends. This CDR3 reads CASSLVLRPETQYF. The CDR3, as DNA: TGTGCCAGCAGCTTAGTTTTGCGTCCAGAGACCCAGTACTTC.

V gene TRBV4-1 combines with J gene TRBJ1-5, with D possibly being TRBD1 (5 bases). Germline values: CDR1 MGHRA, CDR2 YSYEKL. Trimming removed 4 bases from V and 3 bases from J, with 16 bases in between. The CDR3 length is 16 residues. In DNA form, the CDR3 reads TGCGCCAGCAGCCCCGGCAGGGCTGAGAACAATCAGCCCCAGCATTTT. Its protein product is CASSPGRAENNQPQHF.

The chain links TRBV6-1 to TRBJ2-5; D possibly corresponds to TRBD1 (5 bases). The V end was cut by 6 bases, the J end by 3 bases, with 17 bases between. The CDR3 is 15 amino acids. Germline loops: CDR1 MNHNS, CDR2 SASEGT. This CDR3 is CASSLHLTAEETQYF. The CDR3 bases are TGTGCCAGCAGCCTCCACTTGACAGCCGAAGAGACCCAGTACTTC.

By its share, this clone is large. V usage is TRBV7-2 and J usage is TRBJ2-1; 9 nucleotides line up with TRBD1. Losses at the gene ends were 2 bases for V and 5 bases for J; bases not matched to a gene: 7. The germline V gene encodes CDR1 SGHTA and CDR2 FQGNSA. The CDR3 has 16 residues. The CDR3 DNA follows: TGTGCCAGCAGCTTAACAGGGGGCGCCGCCGACAATGAGCAGTTCTTC. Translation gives CASSLTGGAADNEQFF.

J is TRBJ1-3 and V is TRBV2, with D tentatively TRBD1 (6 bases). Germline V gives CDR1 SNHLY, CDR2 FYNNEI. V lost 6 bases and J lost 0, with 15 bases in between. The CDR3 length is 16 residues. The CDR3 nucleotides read TGTGCCAGCAGCCCTCGGGACACCGACTCTGGAAACACCATATATTTT. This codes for CASSPRDTDSGNTIYF.

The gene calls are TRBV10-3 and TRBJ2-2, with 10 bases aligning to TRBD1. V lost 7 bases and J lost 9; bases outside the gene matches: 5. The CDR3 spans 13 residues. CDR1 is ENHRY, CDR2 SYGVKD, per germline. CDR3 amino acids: CAITGQGKRELFF. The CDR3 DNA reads TGTGCCATCACGGGACAGGGGAAGAGGGAGCTGTTTTTT.

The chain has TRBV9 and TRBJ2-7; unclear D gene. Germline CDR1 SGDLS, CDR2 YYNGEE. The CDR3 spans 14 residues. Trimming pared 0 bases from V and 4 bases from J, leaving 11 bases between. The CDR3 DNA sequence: TGTGCCAGCAGCGTAGGATCTAGTTCGTACGAGCAGTACTTC. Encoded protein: CASSVGSSSYEQYF.

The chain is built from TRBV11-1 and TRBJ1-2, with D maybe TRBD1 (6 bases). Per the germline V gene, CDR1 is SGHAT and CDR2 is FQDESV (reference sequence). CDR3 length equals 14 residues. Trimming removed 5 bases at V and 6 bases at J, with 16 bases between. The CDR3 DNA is TGTGCCAGCAGCACCACAGGGTCTCGGGATGGCTACACCTTC. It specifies CASSTTGSRDGYTF.

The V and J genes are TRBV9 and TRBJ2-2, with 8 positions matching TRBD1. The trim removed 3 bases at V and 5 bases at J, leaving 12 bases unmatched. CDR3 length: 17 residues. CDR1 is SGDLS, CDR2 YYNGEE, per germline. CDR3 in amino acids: CASSEPKTGGRTGELFF. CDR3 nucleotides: TGTGCCAGCAGCGAACCGAAAACAGGGGGTCGGACCGGGGAGCTGTTTTTT.

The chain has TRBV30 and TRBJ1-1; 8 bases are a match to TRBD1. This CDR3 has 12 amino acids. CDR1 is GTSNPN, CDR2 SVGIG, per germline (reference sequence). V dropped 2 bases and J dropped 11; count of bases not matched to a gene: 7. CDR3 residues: CAWSRADRVAFF. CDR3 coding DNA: TGTGCCTGGAGTCGTGCGGACAGGGTGGCTTTCTTT.

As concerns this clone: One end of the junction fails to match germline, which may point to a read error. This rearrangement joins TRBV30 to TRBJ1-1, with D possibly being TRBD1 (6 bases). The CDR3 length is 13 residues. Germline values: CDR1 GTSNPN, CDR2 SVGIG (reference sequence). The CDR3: CAWSPPPRTELYF. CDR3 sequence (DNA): TGTGCCTGGAGTCCTCCACCTCGGACAGAGCTCTACTTT.

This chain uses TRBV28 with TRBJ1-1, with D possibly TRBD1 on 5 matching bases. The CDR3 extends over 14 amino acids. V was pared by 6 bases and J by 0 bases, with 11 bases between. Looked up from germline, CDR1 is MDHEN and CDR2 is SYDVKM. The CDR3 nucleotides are TGTGCCAGCAGGGGAGGGACTCTGAACACTGAAGCTTTCTTT. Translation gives CASRGGTLNTEAFF.

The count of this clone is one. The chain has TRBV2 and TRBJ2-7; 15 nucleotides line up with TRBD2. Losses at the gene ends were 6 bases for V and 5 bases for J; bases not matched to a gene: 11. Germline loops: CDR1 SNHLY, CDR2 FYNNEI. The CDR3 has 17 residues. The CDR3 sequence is CASRPTLGLAGGNEQYF. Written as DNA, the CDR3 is TGTGCCAGCAGGCCCACCCTCGGACTAGCGGGGGGGAACGAGCAGTACTTC.